The 10 T cell receptor beta chains listed next were all sequenced from one sample in a study of cytomegalovirus exposure and HLA in healthy donors. The PCR was carried out with 60 Vbeta primers and 13 Jbeta primers. Assay used: immunoSEQ multiplex PCR; TCRdb lists only in-frame clones, some missing. The table has 100,000 to 150,000 clones, under 80% seen once. The sample comprised PBMCs. The receptors derive from a man aged 35 to 55 in good health and CMV-seropositive.

J is TRBJ1-3 and V is TRBV6-1; 9 nucleotides agree with TRBD1. CDR3 length: 15 residues. Germline V gene sequence: CDR1 MNHNS, CDR2 SASEGT. V shed 4 bases, J shed 6 bases, and the junction held 7 bases outside the gene matches. The CDR3 nucleotides are TGTGCCAGCAGTGTAACAGGGGGCAGCTCAAACACCATATATTTT. Amino acid sequence: CASSVTGGSSNTIYF.

V and J are TRBV18 and TRBJ1-2, with D possibly being TRBD1 (5 bases). This CDR3 contains 17 residues. CDR1 and CDR2 (germline): KGHSH, LQKENI. The germline V and J ends were trimmed by 6 bases and 7 bases, with 27 bases remaining between them. The CDR3 protein is CASSPKGGAAFGSGYTF. In DNA form, the CDR3 reads TGTGCCAGCTCCCCGAAGGGAGGGGCCGCCTTCGGGTCTGGCTACACCTTC. The full variable domain, in which reference TRBV18 and TRBJ1-2 provide the parts outside the CDR3, is NAGVMQNPRHLVRRRGQEARLRCSPMKGHSHVYWYRQLPEEGLKFMVYLQKENIIDESGMPKERFSAEFPKEGPSILRIQQVVRGDSAAYFCASSPKGGAAFGSGYTFGSGTRLTVV.

The V call is TRBV5-1, the J call TRBJ2-1; D is possibly TRBD2 (5 bases). The CDR3 has 14 amino acids. Trimming left V 5 bases short and J 2 bases short, with 11 bases between. The germline V gene has CDR1 SGHRS and CDR2 YFSETQ. DNA of the CDR3: TGCGCCAGCAGTCTGGACTCCGCCTACAATGAGCAGTTCTTC. It yields the protein CASSLDSAYNEQFF.

V is TRBV5-6 and J is TRBJ2-5; 10 nucleotides line up with TRBD1. The V segment lost 2 bases and the J segment 5 bases; nucleotides outside the gene matches: 3. CDR3 length: 14 amino acids. Germline CDR1 and CDR2: SGHDT and YYEEEE. The CDR3 DNA reads TGTGCCAGCAGCTTCGACAGGGGGCGGGAGACCCAGTACTTC. Protein sequence: CASSFDRGRETQYF. Looking up the rest from reference TRBV5-6 and TRBJ2-5 gives the full variable domain: DAGVTQSPTHLIKTRGQQVTLRCSPKSGHDTVSWYQQALGQGPQFIFQYYEEEERQRGNFPDRFSGHQFPNYSSELNVNALLLGDSALYLCASSFDRGRETQYFGPGTRLLVL.

The gene calls are TRBV11-2 and TRBJ2-5; D is unclear. Trimming removed 5 bases from V and 5 bases from J, with 18 bases in between. The germline V gene has CDR1 SGHAT and CDR2 FQNNGV. The CDR3 runs 15 residues. CDR3 in amino acids: CASSPPTRSTETQYF. In DNA form, the CDR3 reads TGTGCCAGCAGCCCCCCGACACGTAGTACGGAGACCCAGTACTTC.

The genes are TRBV5-1 and TRBJ1-6; perhaps TRBD1 as D (5 bases). The CDR3 length is 15 residues. The V gene lost 0 bases and the J gene lost 9 bases, with 13 bases spanning the gap. The germline gives CDR1 SGHRS, CDR2 YFSETQ. The DNA for the CDR3 is TGCGCCAGCAGCTTGGCTTCAGGGAACGGTTCACCCCTCCACTTT. It is translated as CASSLASGNGSPLHF.

The genes are TRBV5-1 and TRBJ2-5; 7 bases fit TRBD1. CDR1 SGHRS and CDR2 YFSETQ come from the germline V gene. V lost 4 bases and J lost 5; bases outside the gene matches: 14. The CDR3 has 16 residues. CDR3 nucleotides: TGCGCCAGCAGCACGAGATTACAGGGGCTGTCGGAGACCCAGTACTTC. It translates to CASSTRLQGLSETQYF.

A single count supports this clone. The rearrangement uses TRBV2 and TRBJ1-5, with a possible D match to TRBD1 (5 bases). V lost 3 bases and J lost 2, with 8 bases in between. This CDR3 comprises 14 residues. Germline CDR1 and CDR2: SNHLY and FYNNEI. In nucleotides, the CDR3 is TGTGCCAGCAGTGAGGGGCAGCGCAATCAGCCCCAGCATTTT. Amino acids: CASSEGQRNQPQHF.

The chain combines TRBV7-6 with TRBJ2-2; D is unresolved. Germline CDR1 SGHVS, CDR2 FNYEAQ. The CDR3 spans 16 residues. Trimming took off 6 bases at V and 2 bases at J, with 16 bases between the two ends. The CDR3 region has the DNA TGTGCCAGCAGTTCCGTCAGGCCGGATAACACCGGGGAGCTGTTTTTT. This encodes CASSSVRPDNTGELFF. Supplemented by reference TRBV7-6 and TRBJ2-2, the full variable domain reads GAGVSQSPRYKVTKRGQDVALRCDPISGHVSLYWYRQALGQGPEFLTYFNYEAQQDKSGLPNDRFSAERPEGSISTLTIQRTEQRDSAMYRCASSSVRPDNTGELFFGEGSRLTVL.

This sequence joins TRBV6-4 and TRBJ2-1; D might be TRBD2 (6 bases). The CDR3 spans 15 residues. Between the trimmed V and J ends, which lost 9 bases and 4 bases, there was a span of 19 bases. Germline V gives CDR1 MRHNA, CDR2 SNTAGT. CDR3 protein: CASAAAGGAYNEQFF. DNA for the CDR3: TGTGCCAGTGCGGCCGCCGGGGGAGCATACAATGAGCAGTTCTTC.